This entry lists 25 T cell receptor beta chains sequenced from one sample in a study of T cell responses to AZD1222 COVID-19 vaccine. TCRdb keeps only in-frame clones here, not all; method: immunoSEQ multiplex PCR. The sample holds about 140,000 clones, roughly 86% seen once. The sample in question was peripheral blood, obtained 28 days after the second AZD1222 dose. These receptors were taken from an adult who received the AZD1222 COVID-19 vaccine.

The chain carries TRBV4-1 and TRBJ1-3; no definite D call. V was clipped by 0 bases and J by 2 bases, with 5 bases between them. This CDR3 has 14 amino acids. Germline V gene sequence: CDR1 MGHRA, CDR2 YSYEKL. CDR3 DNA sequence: TGCGCCAGCAGCCAAGACATAACTGGAAACACCATATATTTT. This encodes CASSQDITGNTIYF.

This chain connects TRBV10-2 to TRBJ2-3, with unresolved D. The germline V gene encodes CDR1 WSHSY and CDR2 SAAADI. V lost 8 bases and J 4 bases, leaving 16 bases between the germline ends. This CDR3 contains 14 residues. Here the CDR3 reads CASVPYSGADTQYF. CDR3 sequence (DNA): TGCGCCAGCGTTCCCTACTCTGGGGCAGATACGCAGTATTTT.

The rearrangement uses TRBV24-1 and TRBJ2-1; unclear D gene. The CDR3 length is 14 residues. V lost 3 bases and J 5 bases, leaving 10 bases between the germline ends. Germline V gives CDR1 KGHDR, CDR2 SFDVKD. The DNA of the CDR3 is TGTGCCACCAGTGATCCGGCCACGAACAATGAGCAGTTCTTC. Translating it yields CATSDPATNNEQFF.

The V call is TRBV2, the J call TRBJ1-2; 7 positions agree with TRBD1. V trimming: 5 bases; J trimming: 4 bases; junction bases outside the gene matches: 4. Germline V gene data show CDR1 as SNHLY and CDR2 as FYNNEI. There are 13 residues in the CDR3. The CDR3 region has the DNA TGTGCCAGCAGTTTACAGGGGAGCTATGGCTACACCTTC. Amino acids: CASSLQGSYGYTF. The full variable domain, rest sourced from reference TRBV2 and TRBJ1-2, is EPEVTQTPSHQVTQMGQEVILRCVPISNHLYFYWYRQILGQKVEFLVSFYNNEISEKSEIFDDQFSVERPDGSNFTLKIRSTKLEDSAMYFCASSLQGSYGYTFGSGTRLTVV.

The DNA for the CDR3 is TGTGCCAGCAGCTGGGGGACTCCTAGCGGAAACACAGATACGCAGTATTTT. As protein: CASSWGTPSGNTDTQYF. The chain combines TRBV5-5 with TRBJ2-3; 7 nucleotides agree with TRBD2. The CDR3 loop spans 17 amino acids. Germline assignment: CDR1 SGHKS and CDR2 YYEKEE (reference sequence). J was trimmed by 2 bases and V by 3 bases; bases with no gene match: 12. The entire variable domain, with the rest obtained from reference TRBV5-5 and TRBJ2-3, is as follows: DAGVTQSPTHLIKTRGQQVTLRCSPISGHKSVSWYQQVLGQGPQFIFQYYEKEERGRGNFPDRFSARQFPNYSSELNVNALLLGDSALYLCASSWGTPSGNTDTQYFGPGTRLTVL.

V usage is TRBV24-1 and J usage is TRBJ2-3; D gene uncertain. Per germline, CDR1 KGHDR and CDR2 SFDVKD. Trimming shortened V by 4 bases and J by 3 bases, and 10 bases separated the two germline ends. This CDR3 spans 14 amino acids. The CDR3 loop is CATSDGGFTDTQYF. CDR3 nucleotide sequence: TGTGCCACCAGTGACGGTGGGTTTACAGATACGCAGTATTTT.

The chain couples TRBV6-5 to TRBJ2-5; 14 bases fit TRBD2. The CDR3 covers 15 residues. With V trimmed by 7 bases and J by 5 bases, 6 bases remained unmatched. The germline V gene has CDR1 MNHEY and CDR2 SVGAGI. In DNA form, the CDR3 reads TGTGCCAGCACCCAGGGACTAGCGGGGGTTGAGACCCAGTACTTC. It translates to CASTQGLAGVETQYF.

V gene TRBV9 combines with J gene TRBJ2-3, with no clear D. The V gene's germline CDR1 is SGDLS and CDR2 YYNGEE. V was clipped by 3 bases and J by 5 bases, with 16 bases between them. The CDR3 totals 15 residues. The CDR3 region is CASSAPSNREDTQYF. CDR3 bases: TGTGCCAGCAGCGCCCCCAGCAACAGAGAAGATACGCAGTATTTT.

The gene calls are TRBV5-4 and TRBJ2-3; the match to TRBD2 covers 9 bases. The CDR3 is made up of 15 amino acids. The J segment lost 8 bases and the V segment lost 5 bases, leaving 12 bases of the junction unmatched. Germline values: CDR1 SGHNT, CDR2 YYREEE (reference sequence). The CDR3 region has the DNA TGTGCCAGCAGGTTAGCGGGGGCTGGCCCCCGTACGCAGTATTTT. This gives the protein CASRLAGAGPRTQYF.

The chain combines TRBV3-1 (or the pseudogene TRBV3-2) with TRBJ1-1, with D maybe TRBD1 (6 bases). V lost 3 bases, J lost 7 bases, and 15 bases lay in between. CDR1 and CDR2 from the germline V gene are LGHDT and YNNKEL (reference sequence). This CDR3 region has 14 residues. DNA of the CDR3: TGTGCCAGCAGCCAGACGACAGGATCGGGTGAAGCTTTCTTT. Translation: CASSQTTGSGEAFF.

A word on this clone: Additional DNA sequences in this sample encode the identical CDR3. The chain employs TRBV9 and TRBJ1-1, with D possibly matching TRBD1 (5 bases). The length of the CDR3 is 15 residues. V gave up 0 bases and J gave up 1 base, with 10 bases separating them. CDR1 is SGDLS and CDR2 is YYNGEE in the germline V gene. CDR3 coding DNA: TGTGCCAGCAGCGTAGGGGTCAGGGCGAACACTGAAGCTTTCTTT. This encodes CASSVGVRANTEAFF.

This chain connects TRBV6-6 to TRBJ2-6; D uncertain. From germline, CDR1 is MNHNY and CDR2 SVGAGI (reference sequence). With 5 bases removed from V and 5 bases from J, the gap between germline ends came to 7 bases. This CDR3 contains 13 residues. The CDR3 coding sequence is TGTGCCAGCAGTCCGACAAGGGCCAACGTCCTGACTTTC. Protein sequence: CASSPTRANVLTF.

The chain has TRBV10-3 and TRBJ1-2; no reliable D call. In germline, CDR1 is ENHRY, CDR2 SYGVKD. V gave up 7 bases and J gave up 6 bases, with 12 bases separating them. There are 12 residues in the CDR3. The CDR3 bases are TGTGCCATCAAGGCGTCGGGTGATGGCTACACCTTC. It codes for CAIKASGDGYTF.

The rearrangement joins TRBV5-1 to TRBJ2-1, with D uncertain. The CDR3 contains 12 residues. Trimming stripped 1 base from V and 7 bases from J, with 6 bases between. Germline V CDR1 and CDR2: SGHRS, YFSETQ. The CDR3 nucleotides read TGCGCCAGCAGCTTGAATCTTAATGAGCAGTTCTTC. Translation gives CASSLNLNEQFF.

The CDR3 sequence is CASSYSVGTLNTEAFF. The DNA for the CDR3 is TGTGCCAGCAGTTACTCAGTCGGGACACTGAACACTGAAGCTTTCTTT. The rearrangement joins TRBV6-5 to TRBJ1-1; possible D gene TRBD1, 6 bases. The CDR3 contains 16 residues. Germline V gives CDR1 MNHEY, CDR2 SVGAGI. V lost 0 bases, J lost 0 bases, and 11 bases lay in between.

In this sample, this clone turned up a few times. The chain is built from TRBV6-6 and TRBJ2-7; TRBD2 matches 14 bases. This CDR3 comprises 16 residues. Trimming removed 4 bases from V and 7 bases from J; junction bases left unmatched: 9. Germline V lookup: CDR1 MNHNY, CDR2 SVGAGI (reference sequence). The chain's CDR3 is CASSSTRLAGGEEQYF. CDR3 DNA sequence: TGTGCCAGCAGTTCTACCCGACTAGCGGGAGGGGAAGAGCAGTACTTC.

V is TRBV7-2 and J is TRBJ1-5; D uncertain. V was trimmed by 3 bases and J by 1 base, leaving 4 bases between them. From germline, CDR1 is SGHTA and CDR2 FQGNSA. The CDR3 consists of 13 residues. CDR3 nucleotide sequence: TGTGCCAGCAGCTTTTGGAGCAATCAGCCCCAGCATTTT. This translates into CASSFWSNQPQHF.

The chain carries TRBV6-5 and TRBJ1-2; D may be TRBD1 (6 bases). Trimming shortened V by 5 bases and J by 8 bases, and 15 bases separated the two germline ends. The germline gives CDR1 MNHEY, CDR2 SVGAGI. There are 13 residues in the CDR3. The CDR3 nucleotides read TGTGCCAGCAGTCCCCGGACAGAGGGGGGCTACACCTTC. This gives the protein CASSPRTEGGYTF.

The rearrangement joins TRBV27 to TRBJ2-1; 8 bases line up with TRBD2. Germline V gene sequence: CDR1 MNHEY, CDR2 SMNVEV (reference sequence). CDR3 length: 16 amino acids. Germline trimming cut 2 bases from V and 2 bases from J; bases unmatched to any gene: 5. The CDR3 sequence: CASSLLSGGTYNEQFF. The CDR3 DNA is TGTGCCAGCAGTTTACTAAGCGGGGGCACCTACAATGAGCAGTTCTTC.

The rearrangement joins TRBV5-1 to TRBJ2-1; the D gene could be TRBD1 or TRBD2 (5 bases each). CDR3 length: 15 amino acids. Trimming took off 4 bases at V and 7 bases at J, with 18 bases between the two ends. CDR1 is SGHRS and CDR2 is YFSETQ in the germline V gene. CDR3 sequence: CASSKGPDGGNEQFF. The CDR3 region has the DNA TGCGCCAGCAGCAAGGGACCCGACGGTGGGAATGAGCAGTTCTTC.

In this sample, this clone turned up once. Written as DNA, the CDR3 is TGTGCCAGCAGCCCCCAGGGCCAGGGTATTTTCTCCGAGCAGTACTTC. Residues: CASSPQGQGIFSEQYF. The chain recombines TRBV11-2 with TRBJ2-7; the D gene is possibly TRBD1 (5 bases). CDR1 and CDR2 from the germline V gene are SGHAT and FQNNGV. The CDR3 contains 16 residues. V lost 5 bases to trimming and J lost 6 bases, with 23 bases between them.

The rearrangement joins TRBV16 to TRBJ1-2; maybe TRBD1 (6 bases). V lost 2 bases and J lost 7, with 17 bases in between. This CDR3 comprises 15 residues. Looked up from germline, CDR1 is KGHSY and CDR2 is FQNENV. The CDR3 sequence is CASSQTRGSVGGYTF. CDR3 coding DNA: TGTGCCAGCAGCCAAACAAGGGGGAGCGTCGGTGGCTACACCTTC.

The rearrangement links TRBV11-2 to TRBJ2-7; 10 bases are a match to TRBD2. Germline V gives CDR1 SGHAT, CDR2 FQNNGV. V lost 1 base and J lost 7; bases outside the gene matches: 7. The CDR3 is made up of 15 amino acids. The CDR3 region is CASSLVRLAGREQYF. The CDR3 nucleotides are TGTGCCAGCAGCTTAGTGAGACTAGCGGGTAGGGAGCAGTACTTC.

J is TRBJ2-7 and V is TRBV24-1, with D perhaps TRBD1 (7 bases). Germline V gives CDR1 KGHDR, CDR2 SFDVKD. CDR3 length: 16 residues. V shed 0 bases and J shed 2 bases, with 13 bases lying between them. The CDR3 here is CATSDLHRGGTYEQYF. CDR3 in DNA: TGTGCCACCAGTGATTTGCACAGGGGAGGAACCTACGAGCAGTACTTC.

Here the CDR3 reads CASSQVTGETQYF. The CDR3 DNA sequence: TGCGCCAGCAGCCAAGTCACCGGAGAGACCCAGTACTTC. This chain links TRBV4-1 with TRBJ2-5; D is unclear. Germline-derived CDR1 and CDR2 are MGHRA and YSYEKL. The CDR3 is 13 residues long. Trimming took off 1 base at V and 4 bases at J, with 7 bases between the two ends.